This entry lists 25 T cell receptor beta chains sequenced from one sample in a study of identical twins. In TCRdb, the 5' RACE reads were re-called with MiXCR into one record per CDR3 protein. The table lists about 700,000 distinct CDR3 sequences, more than 6.5% of them singletons, with about 0.98% in the top ten. Separately, the same data were catalogued under a study of yellow fever vaccine responses in identical twins.

Material for sequencing was PBMCs. The receptors originated from a woman aged 18-30 years in good health.

This chain links TRBV7-9 with TRBJ2-1; TRBD2 matches at 10 bases. CDR1 is SEHNR, CDR2 FQNEAQ, per germline (reference sequence). The CDR3 contains 16 residues. Germline trimming cut 5 bases from V and 8 bases from J; bases unmatched to any gene: 12. CDR3 sequence reads: CASSLFIAGGLDEQFF. DNA of the CDR3: TGTGCCAGCAGCCTATTTATAGCGGGAGGCCTCGATGAGCAGTTCTTC. The full variable domain, completed using reference TRBV7-9 and TRBJ2-1, is DTGVSQNPRHKITKRGQNVTFRCDPISEHNRLYWYRQTLGQGPEFLTYFQNEAQLEKSRLLSDRFSAERPKGSFSTLEIQRTEQGDSAMYLCASSLFIAGGLDEQFFGPGTRLTVL.

V gene TRBV2 combines with J gene TRBJ2-1; 10 bases are shared with TRBD2. In germline, CDR1 is SNHLY, CDR2 FYNNEI. Trimming cost V 7 bases and J 4 bases; bases outside gene matches: 10. The CDR3 is 16 residues long. CDR3 region: CASTMEKRGGYNEQFF. As DNA, the CDR3 is TGTGCCAGCACGATGGAAAAGCGGGGGGGATACAATGAGCAGTTCTTC.

This clonotype was picked up a small number of times. The J gene is TRBJ2-7, the V gene TRBV6-1, with D maybe TRBD1 (6 bases). The germline V gene encodes CDR1 MNHNS and CDR2 SASEGT. The CDR3 has 16 amino acids. The germline V and J ends were trimmed by 6 bases and 2 bases, with 20 bases remaining between them. CDR3 coding DNA: TGTGCCAGCAGCAACTTTATGGGGGCCCTTACCTACGAGCAGTACTTC. Translation gives CASSNFMGALTYEQYF.

The V and J genes are TRBV15 and TRBJ2-2; D ambiguous. Germline V gene data show CDR1 as LNHNV and CDR2 as YYDKDF (reference sequence). Trimming pared 1 base from V and 1 base from J, leaving 4 bases between. The CDR3 is made up of 14 amino acids. CDR3 DNA sequence: TGTGCCACCAGCAGAGGAGAGAACACCGGGGAGCTGTTTTTT. Residues: CATSRGENTGELFF.

This clonotype has more than one count but fewer than ten. V and J are TRBV5-1 and TRBJ2-1; 9 bases agree with TRBD1. Germline V lookup: CDR1 SGHRS, CDR2 YFSETQ. The CDR3 is 17 amino acids. J was trimmed by 5 bases and V by 1 base; bases with no gene match: 10. The CDR3 loop reads CASSLRPDRGFDNEQFF. For the CDR3, the DNA is TGCGCCAGCAGCTTGAGGCCCGACAGGGGGTTCGACAATGAGCAGTTCTTC. Variable domain in full (rest from reference TRBV5-1 and TRBJ2-1): KAGVTQTPRYLIKTRGQQVTLSCSPISGHRSVSWYQQTPGQGLQFLFEYFSETQRNKGNFPGRFSGRQFSNSRSEMNVSTLELGDSALYLCASSLRPDRGFDNEQFFGPGTRLTVL.

The chain links TRBV7-9 to TRBJ2-1; a weak D match, TRBD2 (6 bases). This CDR3 contains 16 residues. CDR1 is SEHNR, CDR2 FQNEAQ, per germline (reference sequence). V lost 5 bases and J 1 base, leaving 15 bases between the germline ends. The CDR3 bases are TGTGCCAGCAGCACCGGGACTCACGCGTCCTACAATGAGCAGTTCTTC. Its translation: CASSTGTHASYNEQFF.

This clonotype turned up a few times. The V gene is TRBV9, the J gene TRBJ2-1; possible D gene TRBD2, 6 bases. V gave up 1 base and J gave up 9 bases, with 8 bases separating them. Germline CDR1 and CDR2: SGDLS and YYNGEE. The CDR3 is 12 amino acids. The CDR3 coding sequence is TGTGCCAGCAGCGTAAGTAGCGGTGAGCAGTTCTTC. Encoded protein: CASSVSSGEQFF.

This clonotype was observed a few times. The chain combines TRBV12-3 or TRBV12-4 with TRBJ1-5; D uncertain. Trimming stripped 5 bases from V and 4 bases from J, with 6 bases between. The CDR3 length is 12 residues. The CDR3 region has the DNA TGTGCCAGCAGTCCAATGAATCAGCCCCAGCATTTT. Translating gives CASSPMNQPQHF.

CDR3 sequence reads: CASSQDFSSGRFWNEQFF. CDR3 DNA: TGCGCCAGCAGCCAAGACTTTTCTAGCGGGAGGTTTTGGAATGAGCAGTTCTTC. The J gene is TRBJ2-1, the V gene TRBV4-1; the match to TRBD2 covers 11 bases. Germline values: CDR1 MGHRA, CDR2 YSYEKL. V dropped 0 bases and J dropped 7; count of bases not matched to a gene: 11. The CDR3 totals 18 residues.

The chain combines TRBV12-3 or TRBV12-4 with TRBJ2-7; D unresolved. This CDR3 spans 14 amino acids. Trimming took 3 bases from V and 2 from J, leaving 11 bases between them. DNA for the CDR3: TGTGCCAGCAGTTTTGGCAGCAACACCTACGAGCAGTACTTC. This gives the protein CASSFGSNTYEQYF.

This clonotype occurred many times. J is TRBJ2-5 and V is TRBV28; 8 bases agree with TRBD2. V trimming: 5 bases; J trimming: 7 bases; junction bases outside the gene matches: 12. Germline V CDR1 and CDR2: MDHEN, SYDVKM. The CDR3 covers 15 residues. This CDR3 reads CASSTTSGGGGTQYF. The CDR3 DNA sequence: TGTGCCAGCAGTACAACAAGCGGGGGTGGGGGGACCCAGTACTTC.

This clonotype was seen repeatedly, ten times or more. The V and J genes are TRBV3-1 and TRBJ2-1; 9 bases fit TRBD1. CDR3 length: 15 residues. V gave up 4 bases and J gave up 2 bases; unmatched junction bases: 3. Germline-derived CDR1 and CDR2 are LGHDT and YNNKEL (reference sequence). CDR3 residues: CASSPRQGAYNEQFF. The CDR3 DNA is TGTGCCAGCAGCCCGAGACAGGGGGCCTACAATGAGCAGTTCTTC.

The sample holds a few counts of this clonotype. This chain links TRBV7-2 with TRBJ2-7; D is unclear. Germline V gene sequence: CDR1 SGHTA, CDR2 FQGNSA. The CDR3 spans 11 residues. V shed 8 bases and J shed 5 bases, with 10 bases lying between them. CDR3 sequence: CASRQRHEQYF. The CDR3 coding sequence is TGTGCCAGCCGACAACGACACGAGCAGTACTTC. The full variable domain, rest sourced from reference TRBV7-2 and TRBJ2-7, is GAGVSQSPSNKVTEKGKDVELRCDPISGHTALYWYRQSLGQGLEFLIYFQGNSAPDKSGLPSDRFSAERTGGSVSTLTIQRTQQEDSAVYLCASRQRHEQYFGPGTRLTVT.

The chain employs TRBV7-9 and TRBJ2-7; D may be TRBD1 (5 bases). The CDR3 sequence is 16 residues long. The V end was cut by 5 bases, the J end by 2 bases, with 19 bases between. The germline V gene encodes CDR1 SEHNR and CDR2 FQNEAQ (reference sequence). CDR3 region: CASSTASGSLPYEQYF. The CDR3 coding sequence is TGTGCCAGCAGCACCGCCTCAGGGTCCCTCCCCTACGAGCAGTACTTC.

This clonotype was seen at least ten times. CDR3 sequence: CASSLGDLGEAFF. CDR3 bases: TGTGCCAGCAGTTTAGGGGACTTGGGTGAAGCTTTCTTT. The chain carries TRBV12-3 or TRBV12-4 and TRBJ1-1, with D perhaps matching TRBD1 (5 bases). The CDR3 sequence is 13 residues long. With 1 base removed from V and 7 bases from J, the gap between germline ends came to 10 bases.

This clonotype showed up many times. This chain links TRBV5-1 with TRBJ2-5; D gene unclear. Germline loops: CDR1 SGHRS, CDR2 YFSETQ. This CDR3 contains 13 residues. V lost 2 bases and J 3 bases, leaving 8 bases between the germline ends. CDR3 region: CASSFRPEETQYF. The DNA for the CDR3 is TGCGCCAGCAGCTTTCGGCCGGAAGAGACCCAGTACTTC.

This clonotype was seen at least ten times. The CDR3 region is CAPKLYEQYF. CDR3 sequence (DNA): TGTGCCCCCAAGCTCTACGAGCAGTACTTC. The chain uses TRBV12-3 or TRBV12-4 and TRBJ2-7; D unclear. The V gene lost 11 bases and the J gene lost 3 bases, with 8 bases spanning the gap. CDR3 length: 10 residues.

In this sample, this clonotype turned up many times. The V and J genes are TRBV3-1 and TRBJ2-7, with D maybe TRBD2 (6 bases). Looked up from germline, CDR1 is LGHDT and CDR2 is YNNKEL (reference sequence). V was cut by 4 bases and J by 7 bases, with 14 bases left in between. This CDR3 has 13 amino acids. The CDR3 reads CASSPQLAREQYF. The CDR3 bases are TGTGCCAGCAGCCCCCAACTAGCCCGGGAGCAGTACTTC.

This clonotype was detected a few times. J is TRBJ2-7 and V is TRBV12-3 or TRBV12-4; possibly TRBD1 or TRBD2 for D (5 bases each). V was cut by 4 bases and J by 4 bases, with 17 bases left in between. CDR3 length: 15 residues. The CDR3, as DNA: TGTGCCAGCAGTTCTCGGGACGTTCGTTATTACGAGCAGTACTTC. Its protein product is CASSSRDVRYYEQYF.

This clonotype was seen a few times. The chain uses TRBV4-2 and TRBJ1-6, with D maybe TRBD1 (5 bases). CDR3 length: 15 residues. Germline CDR1 reads LGHNA; CDR2 reads YNFKEQ. Trimming removed 1 base at V and 8 bases at J, with 12 bases between. The CDR3 region is CASSQVAEGYSPLHF. As DNA, the CDR3 is TGTGCCAGCAGCCAAGTAGCCGAGGGGTATTCACCCCTCCACTTT.

The J gene is TRBJ2-5, the V gene TRBV28; the D gene is possibly TRBD2 (6 bases). Germline-derived CDR1 and CDR2 are MDHEN and SYDVKM. The CDR3 extends over 16 amino acids. Trimming stripped 6 bases from V and 1 base from J, with 18 bases between. The CDR3 spells CASSIGAGPPQETQYF. The CDR3 DNA follows: TGTGCCAGCAGCATCGGGGCGGGGCCCCCCCAAGAGACCCAGTACTTC.

This clonotype occurred a few times. The CDR3 loop is CASSPIAGGLLKEQYF. Written as DNA, the CDR3 is TGTGCCAGCAGTCCTATAGCGGGAGGCCTCCTAAAGGAGCAGTACTTC. V usage is TRBV27 and J usage is TRBJ2-7, with 10 bases aligning to TRBD2. With V trimmed by 5 bases and J by 7 bases, 14 bases remained unmatched. Germline V CDR1 and CDR2: MNHEY, SMNVEV (reference sequence). The CDR3 covers 16 residues.

This clonotype was picked up a small number of times. The J gene is TRBJ2-3, the V gene TRBV7-6; D not certain. The germline gives CDR1 SGHVS, CDR2 FNYEAQ. V dropped 5 bases and J dropped 0 bases, with 12 bases sitting between them. The CDR3 contains 15 residues. CDR3 in amino acids: CASSNAGLSTDTQYF. In DNA, the CDR3 is TGTGCCAGCAGCAACGCTGGCCTCAGCACAGATACGCAGTATTTT. The variable domain in full, with the rest retrieved from reference TRBV7-6 and TRBJ2-3, is GAGVSQSPRYKVTKRGQDVALRCDPISGHVSLYWYRQALGQGPEFLTYFNYEAQQDKSGLPNDRFSAERPEGSISTLTIQRTEQRDSAMYRCASSNAGLSTDTQYFGPGTRLTVL.

The table lists this clonotype with a count of one. This chain links TRBV20-1 with TRBJ2-7, with unresolved D. The CDR3 is 15 amino acids. The V end lost 1 base, the J end lost 0 bases, and 13 bases lay between the germline ends. Germline loops: CDR1 DFQATT, CDR2 SNEGSKA (reference sequence). The CDR3 coding sequence is TGCAGTGCTAGAGGTGGTCAAAGCTACTCCTACGAGCAGTACTTC. Translating gives CSARGGQSYSYEQYF.

This clonotype was detected a few times. V and J are TRBV25-1 and TRBJ2-1; D might be TRBD2 (7 bases). The V end was cut by 1 base, the J end by 7 bases, with 17 bases between. This CDR3 is built from 16 residues. The germline V gene encodes CDR1 MGHDK and CDR2 SYGVNS. The CDR3 nucleotides are TGTGCCAGCAGTGAATGTTGGGGGGGCGCGATGAATGAGCAGTTCTTC. Amino acids: CASSECWGGAMNEQFF.